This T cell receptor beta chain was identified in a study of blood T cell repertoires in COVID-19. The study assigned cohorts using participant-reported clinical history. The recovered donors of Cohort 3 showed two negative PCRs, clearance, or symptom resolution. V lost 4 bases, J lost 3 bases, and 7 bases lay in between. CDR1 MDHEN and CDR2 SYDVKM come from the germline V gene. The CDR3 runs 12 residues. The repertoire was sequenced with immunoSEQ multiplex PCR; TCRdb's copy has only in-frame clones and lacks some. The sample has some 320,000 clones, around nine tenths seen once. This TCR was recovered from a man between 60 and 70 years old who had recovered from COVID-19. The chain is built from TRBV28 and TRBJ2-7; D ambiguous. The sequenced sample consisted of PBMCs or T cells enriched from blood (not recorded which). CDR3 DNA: TGTGCCAGCAGTTCGAGCGTCTACGAGCAGTACTTC. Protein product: CASSSSVYEQYF.